What follows are 31 T cell receptor beta chains derived from one specimen sequenced in a study of regulatory T cells in long-lasting Graves disease. Arm-PCR of CDR3 regions and iRepertoire HTBI primers were used to build TCR beta libraries. TCRdb re-called the multiplex PCR reads with MiXCR, one entry per CDR3 protein. The repertoire includes around 460,000 distinct CDR3 sequences, roughly 21% of them detected once, and over 6% sits in the top ten. The time point was: persistent/refractory GD, antithyroid drugs over 5 years with positive TRAb. PBMC-extracted RNA yielded the TCR library. The sequenced sample was peripheral blood mononuclear cells (PBMCs), obtained when the disease was refractory, from a patient treated with antithyroid drugs. The receptor source for this set is a female donor with Graves disease.

This clonotype was seen ten or more times. The chain employs TRBV27 and TRBJ1-5; D is perhaps TRBD1 (5 bases). Between the trimmed V and J ends, which lost 6 bases and 8 bases, there was a span of 20 bases. The CDR3 contains 15 residues. Germline V gene lookup returns CDR1 MNHEY and CDR2 SMNVEV (reference sequence). CDR3 DNA sequence: TGTGCCAGCAGGCCGATCGGGACCGATGGCAAGCCCCAGCATTTT. Translating gives CASRPIGTDGKPQHF.

This clonotype was picked up a small number of times. CDR3 residues: CASSKGQHYEQYF. The DNA for the CDR3 is TGTGCCAGCAGCAAGGGACAGCACTACGAGCAGTACTTC. J is TRBJ2-7 and V is TRBV11-2, with TRBD1 matching 7 bases. V lost 5 bases, J lost 3 bases, and 4 bases stayed unmatched. Looked up from germline, CDR1 is SGHAT and CDR2 is FQNNGV. The CDR3 runs to 13 residues.

In this sample, this clonotype turned up many times. The V gene is TRBV28, the J gene TRBJ2-5; D may match TRBD1 or TRBD2 (6 bases each). This CDR3 comprises 16 residues. CDR1 MDHEN and CDR2 SYDVKM come from the germline V gene. Trimming shortened V by 6 bases and J by 5 bases, and 22 bases separated the two germline ends. The CDR3 protein is CASSLRPSRGGETQYF. DNA for the CDR3: TGTGCCAGCAGCCTCCGCCCTAGCAGGGGAGGCGAGACCCAGTACTTC.

About this clonotype: Just one base apart from a much larger clone, this may be a read error. The chain carries TRBV30 and TRBJ1-4; D perhaps matches TRBD1 (6 bases). The germline CDR1 and CDR2 sequences are GTSNPN and SVGIG (reference sequence). V was trimmed by 2 bases and J by 10 bases, leaving 11 bases between them. The CDR3 runs 12 residues. The DNA of the CDR3 is TGTGCCTGGAGTCAACAGGGTGGAAAACTGTTTTTT. This sequence encodes CAWSQQGGKLFF.

The table lists this clonotype with many counts. The V and J genes are TRBV28 and TRBJ2-5; tentatively, D is TRBD2 (6 bases). V dropped 4 bases and J dropped 5 bases, with 11 bases sitting between them. This CDR3 comprises 13 residues. Germline V gene lookup returns CDR1 MDHEN and CDR2 SYDVKM. The CDR3 loop is CASSYGGWETQYF. The CDR3 nucleotides are TGTGCCAGCAGTTACGGGGGTTGGGAGACCCAGTACTTC.

In the case of this clonotype: A read error may explain this, as a much larger clone is one base away. The CDR3 protein is CASSSTWDTEAFF. In DNA form, the CDR3 reads TGTGCCAGCAGCTCAACGTGGGACACTGAAGCTTTCTTT. The gene calls are TRBV5-5 and TRBJ1-1; D uncertain. V lost 3 bases and J 3 bases, leaving 9 bases between the germline ends. Germline-derived CDR1 and CDR2 are SGHKS and YYEKEE (reference sequence). The CDR3 loop spans 13 amino acids.

The chain couples TRBV5-4 to TRBJ2-7; D is ambiguous. CDR1 SGHNT and CDR2 YYREEE come from the germline V gene (reference sequence). V lost 4 bases, J lost 4 bases, and 15 bases lay in between. The CDR3 runs 14 residues. The CDR3 bases are TGTGCCAGCAGCCGGATAATAACAGCGTACGAGCAGTACTTC. Its translation is CASSRIITAYEQYF.

The J gene is TRBJ1-1, the V gene TRBV7-9, with TRBD1 as a possible D gene (5 bases). Germline CDR1 SEHNR, CDR2 FQNEAQ (reference sequence). This CDR3 contains 16 residues. V shed 4 bases and J shed 0 bases, with 15 bases lying between them. CDR3 region: CASSWRVGELNTEAFF. As DNA, the CDR3 is TGTGCCAGCAGCTGGCGGGTGGGGGAATTGAACACTGAAGCTTTCTTT.

This rearrangement joins TRBV7-9 to TRBJ2-5, with TRBD2 matching over 8 bases. Germline values: CDR1 SEHNR, CDR2 FQNEAQ (reference sequence). This CDR3 comprises 17 residues. Losses at the gene ends were 5 bases for V and 2 bases for J; bases not matched to a gene: 13. For the CDR3, the DNA is TGTGCCAGCAGCCTGCCGAGAGCGGGAGTTGAACAAGAGACCCAGTACTTC. It specifies CASSLPRAGVEQETQYF.

This chain joins TRBV4-1 and TRBJ1-2; no reliable D call. CDR1 is MGHRA and CDR2 is YSYEKL in the germline V gene. The CDR3 covers 11 residues. Between the trimmed V and J ends, which lost 1 base and 7 bases, there was a span of 4 bases. The CDR3 spells CASSQAGGYTF. The CDR3 coding sequence is TGCGCCAGCAGCCAAGCCGGTGGCTACACCTTC.

This clonotype has only a few counts. V usage is TRBV7-9 and J usage is TRBJ2-7; TRBD1 is a possible D gene (5 bases). V dropped 8 bases and J dropped 6 bases, with 8 bases sitting between them. The CDR3 runs to 10 residues. Looked up from germline, CDR1 is SEHNR and CDR2 is FQNEAQ (reference sequence). The CDR3 DNA reads TGTGCCAGCGCCCAGGGCGAGCAGTACTTC. Translation: CASAQGEQYF.

This clonotype was detected only a few times. The V gene is TRBV9, the J gene TRBJ1-1; unclear D gene. The germline CDR1 and CDR2 sequences are SGDLS and YYNGEE. This CDR3 spans 13 amino acids. The ends were cut back, 0 bases at V and 3 bases at J, with 6 bases in the middle. The CDR3 nucleotides are TGTGCCAGCAGCGTAGAGGAATACACTGAAGCTTTCTTT. Its translation: CASSVEEYTEAFF.

This clonotype showed up just a few times. The chain is built from TRBV9 and TRBJ1-1; possible D gene TRBD1, 6 bases. Germline CDR1 reads SGDLS; CDR2 reads YYNGEE. The CDR3 sequence is 15 residues long. V was trimmed by 4 bases and J by 0 bases, leaving 13 bases between them. The CDR3 DNA is TGTGCCAGCAGCATCCTGGGACACATGAACACTGAAGCTTTCTTT. It encodes CASSILGHMNTEAFF. Drawing the rest from reference TRBV9 and TRBJ1-1, the complete variable domain is DSGVTQTPKHLITATGQRVTLRCSPRSGDLSVYWYQQSLDQGLQFLIQYYNGEERAKGNILERFSAQQFPDLHSELNLSSLELGDSALYFCASSILGHMNTEAFFGQGTRLTVV.

This clonotype was observed at least ten times. This chain uses TRBV30 with TRBJ1-1; a weak D match, TRBD1 (5 bases). Per the germline V gene, CDR1 is GTSNPN and CDR2 is SVGIG (reference sequence). V was shortened by 8 bases and J by 4 bases, with 14 bases between the two germline ends. There are 12 residues in the CDR3. CDR3 in DNA: TGTGCCGGAAATCAGGGTGGCACTGAAGCTTTCTTT. It is translated as CAGNQGGTEAFF.

The genes are TRBV5-1 and TRBJ2-7; TRBD2 is a possible D gene (5 bases). CDR3 length: 15 amino acids. CDR1 is SGHRS and CDR2 is YFSETQ in the germline V gene. Trimming shortened V by 3 bases and J by 6 bases, and 19 bases separated the two germline ends. The CDR3 loop is CASSSGVRGSSEQYF. CDR3 coding DNA: TGCGCCAGCAGCTCGGGCGTCCGGGGATCGAGCGAGCAGTACTTC.

This clonotype was counted ten times or more. The chain recombines TRBV28 with TRBJ2-7; D is perhaps TRBD2 (6 bases). CDR1 and CDR2 from the germline V gene are MDHEN and SYDVKM. The CDR3 length is 16 residues. V shed 3 bases and J shed 7 bases, with 22 bases lying between them. The CDR3 loop is CASSFPPRGSLEEQYF. CDR3 sequence (DNA): TGTGCCAGCAGTTTTCCCCCGCGGGGTAGCCTAGAGGAGCAGTACTTC.

This chain links TRBV6-5 with TRBJ1-1; no clear D gene. V was trimmed by 2 bases and J by 0 bases, leaving 19 bases between them. Germline CDR1 is MNHEY and CDR2 is SVGAGI. CDR3 length: 18 residues. The CDR3 region is CASSYRTGRVVVNTEAFF. The CDR3 DNA reads as TGTGCCAGCAGTTACAGAACGGGGAGGGTGGTGGTGAACACTGAAGCTTTCTTT.

This clonotype came up many times. This chain uses TRBV6-5 with TRBJ1-1; possible D gene TRBD1, 5 bases. Germline loops: CDR1 MNHEY, CDR2 SVGAGI. The CDR3 is 14 residues long. The ends were cut back, 0 bases at V and 5 bases at J, with 10 bases in the middle. CDR3 nucleotide sequence: TGTGCCAGCAGTTACTCGAAGGGGCAAACTGAAGCTTTCTTT. It encodes CASSYSKGQTEAFF.

This clonotype was detected only a few times. This chain connects TRBV19 to TRBJ1-5; perhaps TRBD1 as D (6 bases). This CDR3 is 13 amino acids long. The germline gives CDR1 LNHDA, CDR2 SQIVND (reference sequence). The V gene lost 10 bases and the J gene lost 3 bases, with 13 bases spanning the gap. Here the CDR3 reads CATNRDPNQPQHF. CDR3 DNA sequence: TGTGCCACTAACAGGGATCCCAATCAGCCCCAGCATTTT.

This clonotype was counted a few times. V usage is TRBV20-1 and J usage is TRBJ1-1; possible D gene TRBD1, 6 bases. Germline V gene lookup returns CDR1 DFQATT and CDR2 SNEGSKA (reference sequence). The CDR3 is made up of 13 amino acids. Trimming pared 6 bases from V and 3 bases from J, leaving 14 bases between. CDR3 protein: CSARKGDHTEAFF. The CDR3 bases are TGCAGTGCCAGGAAGGGGGACCACACTGAAGCTTTCTTT.

The chain employs TRBV7-2 and TRBJ2-1; 8 nucleotides agree with TRBD2. This CDR3 contains 14 residues. Germline V gene data show CDR1 as SGHTA and CDR2 as FQGNSA. After removal of 5 bases from V and 3 bases from J, the junction contained 3 bases not matched to a gene. As DNA, the CDR3 is TGTGCCAGCAGCCCCGGGAGGGTCTACAATGAGCAGTTCTTC. It translates to CASSPGRVYNEQFF. Based on the CDR3 plus reference TRBV7-2 and TRBJ2-1, the full variable domain is GAGVSQSPSNKVTEKGKDVELRCDPISGHTALYWYRQSLGQGLEFLIYFQGNSAPDKSGLPSDRFSAERTGGSVSTLTIQRTQQEDSAVYLCASSPGRVYNEQFFGPGTRLTVL.

This clonotype was seen at least ten times. V gene TRBV7-2 combines with J gene TRBJ1-6; TRBD1 is a possible D gene (6 bases). This CDR3 comprises 14 residues. V lost 5 bases and J 5 bases, leaving 10 bases between the germline ends. Per germline, CDR1 SGHTA and CDR2 FQGNSA. CDR3 amino acids: CASSTGSNNSPLHF. The DNA of the CDR3 is TGTGCCAGCAGCACAGGGTCGAATAATTCACCCCTCCACTTT.

The chain is built from TRBV28 and TRBJ1-4; D is undetermined. V lost 3 bases and J 7 bases, leaving 12 bases between the germline ends. CDR1 and CDR2 from the germline V gene are MDHEN and SYDVKM. This CDR3 contains 14 residues. The CDR3 here is CASSFPPTGEKLFF. Here the CDR3 DNA reads TGTGCCAGCAGTTTTCCCCCGACGGGTGAAAAACTGTTTTTT.

This clonotype was seen at least ten times. The chain employs TRBV6-1 and TRBJ1-1, with 8 positions matching TRBD1. This CDR3 contains 14 residues. CDR1 MNHNS and CDR2 SASEGT come from the germline V gene. The V and J ends lost 5 bases and 0 bases, in that order; junction bases with no gene match: 2. This CDR3 is CASSRGQVNTEAFF. The CDR3 DNA sequence: TGTGCCAGCAGTAGGGGACAGGTGAACACTGAAGCTTTCTTT.

Ten or more counts support this clonotype. In nucleotides, the CDR3 is TGTGCCAGCAGGTACAGGGCGGAACACACTGAAGCTTTCTTT. This encodes CASRYRAEHTEAFF. The V gene is TRBV5-5, the J gene TRBJ1-1; D perhaps matches TRBD1 (6 bases). The CDR3 consists of 14 residues. V shed 5 bases and J shed 3 bases, with 14 bases lying between them. Per the germline V gene, CDR1 is SGHKS and CDR2 is YYEKEE (reference sequence). Full variable domain (missing parts from reference TRBV5-5 and TRBJ1-1): DAGVTQSPTHLIKTRGQQVTLRCSPISGHKSVSWYQQVLGQGPQFIFQYYEKEERGRGNFPDRFSARQFPNYSSELNVNALLLGDSALYLCASRYRAEHTEAFFGQGTRLTVV.

This clonotype was picked up many times. The chain combines TRBV24-1 with TRBJ2-5; D is ambiguous. Trimming stripped 3 bases from V and 0 bases from J, with 4 bases between. CDR1 and CDR2 (germline): KGHDR, SFDVKD. CDR3 length: 13 residues. The CDR3 sequence is CATSDRNQETQYF. DNA for the CDR3: TGTGCCACCAGTGATAGGAACCAAGAGACCCAGTACTTC.

This clonotype showed up just a few times. This chain links TRBV20-1 with TRBJ1-1; 9 nucleotides agree with TRBD1. This CDR3 region has 14 residues. The germline CDR1 and CDR2 sequences are DFQATT and SNEGSKA (reference sequence). CDR3 in DNA: TGCAGCGCCAACAGGGGGCCTTTTTACACTGAAGCTTTCTTT. Its protein is CSANRGPFYTEAFF.

This clonotype was counted many times. The chain links TRBV28 to TRBJ1-2; D unresolved. Germline V gives CDR1 MDHEN, CDR2 SYDVKM. Trimming removed 3 bases at V and 12 bases at J, with 14 bases between. This CDR3 is 12 amino acids long. The CDR3 nucleotides are TGTGCCAGCAGTTTGGGAGGGTCCTATGACACCTTC. Amino acid sequence: CASSLGGSYDTF.

In this sample, this clonotype turned up many times. The V and J genes are TRBV6-1 and TRBJ1-6, with no clear D. CDR1 is MNHNS and CDR2 is SASEGT in the germline V gene. Trimming pared 3 bases from V and 0 bases from J, leaving 9 bases between. This CDR3 spans 16 amino acids. The CDR3 region is CASSEEGSSYNSPLHF. In DNA form, the CDR3 reads TGTGCCAGCAGTGAGGAGGGTAGCTCCTATAATTCACCCCTCCACTTT.

This clonotype was detected ten times or more. The chain has TRBV13 and TRBJ1-2; the D gene is possibly TRBD1 (6 bases). Germline CDR1 PRHDT, CDR2 FYEKMQ (reference sequence). The CDR3 totals 15 residues. V lost 4 bases, J lost 12 bases, and 24 bases lay in between. CDR3 loop: CASSYGGGAGWNDTF. CDR3 bases: TGTGCCAGCAGCTACGGTGGGGGCGCCGGCTGGAATGACACCTTC. Variable domain in full (rest from reference TRBV13 and TRBJ1-2): AAGVIQSPRHLIKEKRETATLKCYPIPRHDTVYWYQQGPGQDPQFLISFYEKMQSDKGSIPDRFSAQQFSDYHSELNMSSLELGDSALYFCASSYGGGAGWNDTFGSGTRLTVV.

This clonotype has more than one count but fewer than ten. This clone may be a read error of a much larger clone one base away. This rearrangement joins TRBV7-3 to TRBJ1-3; D is unclear. The CDR3 is 13 residues long. V lost 5 bases, J lost 0 bases, and 5 bases lay in between. Germline loops: CDR1 SGHTA, CDR2 FQGTGA. Written as DNA, the CDR3 is TGTGCCAGCAGCATCGACTCTGGAAACACCATATATTTT. Residues: CASSIDSGNTIYF.